These 20 T cell receptor beta chains were sequenced from one sample in a study of blood T cells in healthy people across ages. It was with a sample-barcoded 5' primer and a J-beta primer mix that a second PCR of roughly 6 to 12 cycles was run. TCRdb called the 5' RACE reads again in MiXCR, with one record for every CDR3 protein. The sample holds 1,800,000 or so distinct CDR3 sequences, 39% seen once. The sample consisted of blood. The source is a human donor in good health.

This clonotype has more than one count but fewer than ten. This chain connects TRBV29-1 to TRBJ2-5, with 7 positions matching TRBD1. This CDR3 is 12 amino acids long. Germline V lookup: CDR1 SQVTM, CDR2 ANQGSEA. With V trimmed by 7 bases and J by 4 bases, 6 bases remained unmatched. CDR3 sequence: CSGDSGGETQYF. The CDR3 DNA sequence: TGCAGCGGGGACAGTGGAGGAGAGACCCAGTACTTC.

The chain combines TRBV20-1 with TRBJ1-2; D gene uncertain. The CDR3 is 16 amino acids. CDR1 DFQATT and CDR2 SNEGSKA come from the germline V gene (reference sequence). With 5 bases removed from V and 4 bases from J, the gap between germline ends came to 23 bases. CDR3 bases: TGCAGTGCTCCTGTGGGCGCCTCGATAAGTTCCTATGGCTACACCTTC. Protein sequence: CSAPVGASISSYGYTF.

The rearrangement uses TRBV11-2 and TRBJ2-5; TRBD1 aligns across 11 bases. This CDR3 is built from 15 residues. V shed 4 bases and J 4 bases; nucleotides not matched to a gene: 5. Germline V lookup: CDR1 SGHAT, CDR2 FQNNGV. This CDR3 is CASSSRDRGTETQYF. As DNA, the CDR3 is TGTGCCAGCAGCTCCCGGGACAGGGGGACAGAGACCCAGTACTTC.

This clonotype was seen more than once but under ten times. The gene calls are TRBV15 and TRBJ2-4; D is undetermined. The V gene's germline CDR1 is LNHNV and CDR2 YYDKDF (reference sequence). The CDR3 is 14 residues long. Trimming removed 5 bases from V and 13 bases from J, with 21 bases in between. The CDR3 bases are TGTGCCACCAGCCCCCGAAGAGGTTACAATGAGCAGTACTTC. Its translation: CATSPRRGYNEQYF.

The chain is built from TRBV7-6 and TRBJ2-3; no clear D. The V gene's germline CDR1 is SGHVS and CDR2 FNYEAQ. V lost 5 bases and J lost 2, with 11 bases in between. CDR3 length: 14 residues. Here the CDR3 DNA reads TGTGCCAGCAGCGTATTAAGTAACACAGATACGCAGTATTTT. This codes for CASSVLSNTDTQYF.

The V gene is TRBV9, the J gene TRBJ1-2; 10 nucleotides line up with TRBD1. This CDR3 comprises 14 residues. J gave up 6 bases and V 0 bases, and 2 bases lay outside the gene matches. Germline V lookup: CDR1 SGDLS, CDR2 YYNGEE. The CDR3 protein is CASSVAGTGDGYTF. The CDR3 DNA follows: TGTGCCAGCAGCGTAGCCGGGACAGGGGATGGCTACACCTTC.

The chain joins TRBV29-1 to TRBJ1-1, with D maybe TRBD1 (6 bases). This CDR3 is built from 14 residues. From germline, CDR1 is SQVTM and CDR2 ANQGSEA. V lost 4 bases to trimming and J lost 11 bases, with 23 bases between them. The CDR3 is CSVVIRNREAFAFF. CDR3 in DNA: TGCAGCGTTGTGATTCGGAACAGGGAGGCGTTTGCTTTCTTT.

With respect to this clonotype: One end of the junction is discordant with germline, which a read error may explain. The J gene is TRBJ2-1, the V gene TRBV4-3; 8 bases map to TRBD2. Germline V gene lookup returns CDR1 LGHNA and CDR2 YSLEER. The CDR3 consists of 16 residues. The CDR3: CACSQVRGGTYNEQFF. For the CDR3, the DNA is TGCGCCTGCAGCCAAGTTCGGGGGGGAACCTACAATGAGCAGTTCTTC.

The gene calls are TRBV12-3 or TRBV12-4 and TRBJ2-5; possibly TRBD2 for D (6 bases). The CDR3 totals 16 residues. The germline V and J ends were trimmed by 4 bases and 3 bases, with 18 bases remaining between them. The chain's CDR3 is CASSSSREPGEETQYF. Here the CDR3 DNA reads TGTGCCAGCAGTTCCTCCCGGGAGCCAGGAGAAGAGACCCAGTACTTC.

V is TRBV4-2 and J is TRBJ2-7; TRBD1 aligns across 7 bases. This CDR3 has 16 amino acids. Germline V CDR1 and CDR2: LGHNA, YNFKEQ. V lost 7 bases and J lost 0; bases outside the gene matches: 12. CDR3 sequence: CASTYATGTDSYEQYF. In DNA, the CDR3 is TGTGCCAGCACATACGCGACCGGGACAGACTCCTACGAGCAGTACTTC.

To note about this clonotype: This may stem from a read error, because a much larger clone lies one nucleotide away. CDR3 sequence (DNA): TGTGCCAGCAGCTTAAGCAGGGACGAGCAGTACTTC. Translation: CASSLSRDEQYF. The V and J genes are TRBV7-6 and TRBJ2-4, with TRBD1 as a possible D gene (5 bases). The DNA end lines up better with TRBJ2-7; the J call may be wrong. Germline assignment: CDR1 SGHVS and CDR2 FNYEAQ. The CDR3 extends over 12 amino acids.

This clonotype was observed a handful of times. V gene TRBV28 combines with J gene TRBJ2-7, with TRBD2 identical over 9 bases. Germline CDR1 is MDHEN and CDR2 is SYDVKM. Trimming took 2 bases from V and 1 from J; bases not matched to a gene: 9. The CDR3 contains 17 residues. Here the CDR3 reads CASSLVGGLAGSYEQYF. The CDR3 nucleotides read TGTGCCAGCAGTTTAGTAGGGGGCCTAGCGGGATCCTACGAGCAGTACTTC.

This clonotype was found a few times. The chain links TRBV6-6 to TRBJ2-6; no reliable D call. The V end was cut by 5 bases, the J end by 0 bases, with 8 bases between. CDR3 length: 15 residues. Germline lookup yields CDR1 MNHNY and CDR2 SVGAGI (reference sequence). Here the CDR3 DNA reads TGTGCCAGCAGTCTAGACGACTCTGGGGCCAACGTCCTGACTTTC. Translation: CASSLDDSGANVLTF.

This clonotype appeared a few times. The genes are TRBV7-9 and TRBJ2-7, with D uncertain. V was cut by 3 bases and J by 0 bases, with 9 bases left in between. The CDR3 extends over 14 amino acids. Germline V gene sequence: CDR1 SEHNR, CDR2 FQNEAQ (reference sequence). The CDR3 nucleotides read TGTGCCAGCAGCTTTGGTCTATACTCCTACGAGCAGTACTTC. This translates into CASSFGLYSYEQYF. Full variable domain (missing parts from reference TRBV7-9 and TRBJ2-7): DTGVSQNPRHKITKRGQNVTFRCDPISEHNRLYWYRQTLGQGPEFLTYFQNEAQLEKSRLLSDRFSAERPKGSFSTLEIQRTEQGDSAMYLCASSFGLYSYEQYFGPGTRLTVT.

The rearrangement uses TRBV12-3 or TRBV12-4 and TRBJ1-5; D unclear. The CDR3 runs to 15 residues. V shed 6 bases and J shed 2 bases, with 14 bases lying between them. The CDR3 coding sequence is TGTGCCAGCAGCCAACAACTCGTGGGCAATCAGCCCCAGCATTTT. It yields the protein CASSQQLVGNQPQHF.

The chain has TRBV6-2 or TRBV6-3 and TRBJ2-7, with 9 positions matching TRBD1. V dropped 6 bases and J dropped 0; count of bases not matched to a gene: 6. From germline, CDR1 is MNHEY and CDR2 SVGEGT. The CDR3 consists of 15 residues. The CDR3 sequence is CASSAGTGTSYEQYF. For the CDR3, the DNA is TGTGCCAGCAGCGCCGGGACAGGGACCTCCTACGAGCAGTACTTC.

J is TRBJ1-5 and V is TRBV14; D uncertain. Per the germline V gene, CDR1 is SGHDN and CDR2 is FVKESK. This CDR3 spans 20 amino acids. The germline V and J ends were trimmed by 1 base and 2 bases, with 24 bases remaining between them. In DNA, the CDR3 is TGTGCCAGCAGCCAAGCGGGAGAGATTCGGTTAGTTTACGGCAATCAGCCCCAGCATTTT. It specifies CASSQAGEIRLVYGNQPQHF.

This clonotype was counted only a few times. The junction differs from germline at one of its ends, possibly a read error. This rearrangement joins TRBV7-7 to TRBJ2-7; tentative D call: TRBD1 (5 bases). The CDR3 has 15 amino acids. Germline values: CDR1 SSHAT, CDR2 FNYEAQ (reference sequence). As DNA, the CDR3 is TGTGCTAGCAGCCCAGCGACAGAGCCCAACTACGAGCAGTACTTC. Its translation: CASSPATEPNYEQYF. Full variable domain (outside the CDR3, taken from reference TRBV7-7 and TRBJ2-7): GAGVSQSPRYKVTKRGQDVTLRCDPISSHATLYWYQQALGQGPEFLTYFNYEAQPDKSGLPSDRFSAERPEGSISTLTIQRTEQRDSAMYRCASSPATEPNYEQYFGPGTRLTVT.

The CDR3: CASSPGTGSQPQHF. CDR3 DNA sequence: TGTGCCAGCAGTCCCGGGACAGGGAGTCAGCCCCAGCATTTT. The V call is TRBV28, the J call TRBJ1-5; 9 positions match TRBD1. Germline V gene data show CDR1 as MDHEN and CDR2 as SYDVKM. After removal of 5 bases from V and 6 bases from J, the junction contained 5 bases not matched to a gene. The CDR3 runs 14 residues. The full variable domain, rest sourced from reference TRBV28 and TRBJ1-5, is DVKVTQSSRYLVKRTGEKVFLECVQDMDHENMFWYRQDPGLGLRLIYFSYDVKMKEKGDIPEGYSVSREKKERFSLILESASTNQTSMYLCASSPGTGSQPQHFGDGTRLSIL.

This clonotype was found a few times. The chain carries TRBV7-9 and TRBJ1-4, with D possibly being TRBD1 (5 bases). The CDR3 length is 17 residues. V was clipped by 5 bases and J by 7 bases, with 23 bases between them. Germline CDR1 reads SEHNR; CDR2 reads FQNEAQ (reference sequence). The CDR3 DNA is TGTGCCAGCAGCCCTGGTCTGGGTTCGCAGGGTGGTGAAAAACTGTTTTTT. This encodes CASSPGLGSQGGEKLFF.